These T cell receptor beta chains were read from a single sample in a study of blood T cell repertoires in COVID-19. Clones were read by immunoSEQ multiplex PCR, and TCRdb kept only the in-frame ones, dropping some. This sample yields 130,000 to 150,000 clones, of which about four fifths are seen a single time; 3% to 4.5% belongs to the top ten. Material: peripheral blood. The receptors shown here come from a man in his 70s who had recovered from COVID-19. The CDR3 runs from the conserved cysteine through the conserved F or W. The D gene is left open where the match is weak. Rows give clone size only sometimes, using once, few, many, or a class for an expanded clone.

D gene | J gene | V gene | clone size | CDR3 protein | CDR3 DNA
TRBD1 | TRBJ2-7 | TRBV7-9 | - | CASSSGQGHEDEQYF | TGTGCCAGCAGCTCAGGACAGGGGCATGAGGACGAGCAGTACTTC
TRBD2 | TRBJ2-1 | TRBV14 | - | CASSPTPWGGSNNEQFF | TGTGCCAGCAGCCCCACGCCGTGGGGCGGGAGTAACAATGAGCAGTTCTTC
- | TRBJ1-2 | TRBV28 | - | CASRTPGNYGYTF | TGTGCCAGCAGAACACCAGGAAACTATGGCTACACCTTC
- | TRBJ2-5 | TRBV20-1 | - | CSARGPETQYF | TGCAGTGCTAGAGGGCCGGAGACCCAGTACTTC
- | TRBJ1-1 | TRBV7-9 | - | CASSPDRWATEAFF | TGTGCCAGCAGCCCCGACCGGTGGGCCACTGAAGCTTTCTTT
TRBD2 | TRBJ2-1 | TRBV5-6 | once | CASTWSGRTYNEQFF | TGTGCCAGCACCTGGAGCGGGAGGACCTACAATGAGCAGTTCTTC
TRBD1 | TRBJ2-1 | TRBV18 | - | CASSLLGQQYNEQFF | TGTGCCAGCTCCCTCCTGGGACAGCAATACAATGAGCAGTTCTTC
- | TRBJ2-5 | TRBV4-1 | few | CASSRLPRETQYF | TGCGCCAGCAGCCGCCTTCCTAGGGAGACCCAGTACTTC
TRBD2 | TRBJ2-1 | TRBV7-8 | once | CASSLAGSGRLPYNEQFF | TGTGCCAGCAGCTTAGCGGGTAGCGGGAGACTCCCCTACAATGAGCAGTTCTTC
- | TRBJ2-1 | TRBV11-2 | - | CASGSDLRNEQFF | TGTGCCAGCGGGTCGGACTTACGGAATGAGCAGTTCTTC
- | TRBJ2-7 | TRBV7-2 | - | CASSLGLKNYEQYF | TGTGCCAGCAGCTTAGGTCTTAAAAACTACGAGCAGTACTTC
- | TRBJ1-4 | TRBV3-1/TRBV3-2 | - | CASSQVAGQVEKLFF | TGTGCCAGCAGCCAAGTGGCAGGGCAAGTTGAAAAACTGTTTTTT
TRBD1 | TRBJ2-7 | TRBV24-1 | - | CAPDRDLYEQYF | TGTGCCCCAGACAGGGATCTCTACGAGCAGTACTTC
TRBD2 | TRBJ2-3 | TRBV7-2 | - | CASSFEPWTSGRVGDTQYF | TGTGCCAGCAGCTTCGAGCCCTGGACTAGCGGGAGGGTGGGAGATACGCAGTATTTT
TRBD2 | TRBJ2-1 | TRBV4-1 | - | CASRAGLAGPQEQFF | TGCGCCAGCAGAGCAGGACTAGCGGGACCGCAGGAGCAGTTCTTC
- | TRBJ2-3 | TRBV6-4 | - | CASSAGGTDTQYF | TGTGCCAGCAGTGCAGGCGGCACAGATACGCAGTATTTT
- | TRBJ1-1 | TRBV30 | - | CAWRFRGSTEAFF | TGTGCCTGGAGGTTCCGGGGGAGCACTGAAGCTTTCTTT
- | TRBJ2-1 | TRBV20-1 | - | CSARWLGEQFF | TGCAGTGCTAGGTGGTTGGGCGAGCAGTTCTTC
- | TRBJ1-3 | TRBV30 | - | CAWSSKTGFDTIYF | TGTGCCTGGAGTTCGAAAACGGGGTTCGACACCATATATTTT
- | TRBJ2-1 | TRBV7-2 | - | CASSPKGEQFF | TGTGCCAGCAGCCCTAAGGGGGAGCAGTTCTTC
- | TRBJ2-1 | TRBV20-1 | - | CSASKLEPSYNEQFF | TGCAGTGCTAGTAAACTAGAGCCCTCCTACAATGAGCAGTTCTTC
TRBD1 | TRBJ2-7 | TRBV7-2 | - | CASSSRTGSYEQYF | TGTGCCAGCAGCTCCCGGACAGGGAGCTACGAGCAGTACTTC
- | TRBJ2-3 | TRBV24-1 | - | CATSESITDTQYF | TGTGCCACCAGTGAGTCTATCACAGATACGCAGTATTTT
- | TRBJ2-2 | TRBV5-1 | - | CASSLSWQYTGELFF | TGCGCCAGCAGCTTGTCGTGGCAGTACACCGGGGAGCTGTTTTTT
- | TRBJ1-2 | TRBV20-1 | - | CSPRGRYGYTF | TGCTCCCCCAGGGGCCGCTATGGCTACACCTTC
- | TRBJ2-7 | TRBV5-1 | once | CASSTDSGGTYEQYF | TGCGCCAGCAGCACGGACTCCGGTGGAACCTACGAGCAGTACTTC
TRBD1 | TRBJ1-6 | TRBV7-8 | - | CASSLIQGYNSPLHF | TGTGCCAGCAGCTTAATACAGGGGTATAATTCACCCCTCCACTTT
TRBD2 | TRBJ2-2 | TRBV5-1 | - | CASTWTSGTTGELFF | TGCGCCAGCACCTGGACTAGCGGGACCACCGGGGAGCTGTTTTTT
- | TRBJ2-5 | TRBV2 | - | CASSSRGRTQYF | TGTGCCAGCAGCAGTAGGGGTCGGACCCAGTACTTC
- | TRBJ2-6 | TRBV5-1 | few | CASSQQGAGANVLTF | TGCGCCAGCAGCCAACAGGGAGCCGGGGCCAACGTCCTGACTTTC
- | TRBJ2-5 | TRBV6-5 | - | CASSYSRARQETQYF | TGTGCCAGCAGTTACTCGAGGGCCAGACAAGAGACCCAGTACTTC